This T cell receptor (beta chain) came from a study of neurological immune-mediated disorders. Study-wide findings and caveats: Phylogenetic grouping assigned the repertoires of 18 of 34 multiple sclerosis patients to a single related-CDR3 cluster, representing a possible signature.

This clonotype was found many times. The antigen remains unidentified. This CDR3 spans 14 amino acids. Germline V gives CDR1 MNHEY, CDR2 SVGAGI. V lost 5 bases to trimming and J lost 2 bases, with 9 bases between them. The yield of each sequencing run was over 180 million TCR-beta sequences from 15-18 subjects. One entry per CDR3 protein results from TCRdb running MiXCR on the 5' RACE reads. Here the sample spans 85,000 to 90,000 distinct CDR3 sequences, 3.5% being singletons. The sequenced sample consisted of PBMCs. V gene TRBV6-5 combines with J gene TRBJ1-4, with D maybe TRBD1 (6 bases). The receptor's source is a woman aged 45-65 years with multiple sclerosis. The CDR3 bases are TGTGCCAGCAGTCAACAGGGTACTAATGAAAAACTGTTTTTT. Its translation is CASSQQGTNEKLFF.